The rows below give T cell receptor beta chains drawn from one sample of a study of PD-L1 blockade in urothelial cancer. The protocol was immunoSEQ multiplex PCR, while the TCRdb copy is restricted to in-frame clones and leaves out a portion. The sample has 38,000 or so clones; over 65% are singletons. The material was PBMCs, obtained around atezolizumab (anti-PD-L1) treatment. The source of these receptors is a man in his forties or fifties with urothelial cancer. The CDR3 runs from the conserved cysteine through the conserved F or W. The D gene is left open where the match is weak. Some rows have no size entry. The others give once, few or many, or a class for an expanded clone.

clone_size: NA; j_call: TRBJ2-1; d_call: NA; v_call: TRBV5-1; cdr3_aa: CASRSDSSYNEQFF; cdr3_nt: TGCGCCAGCAGATCCGACAGCTCCTACAATGAGCAGTTCTTC
clone_size: NA; j_call: TRBJ2-1; d_call: TRBD1; v_call: TRBV27; cdr3_aa: CASSSLGQALSYNEQFF; cdr3_nt: TGTGCCAGCAGTTCTCTAGGACAGGCCCTTTCCTACAATGAGCAGTTCTTC
clone_size: NA; j_call: TRBJ1-1; d_call: NA; v_call: TRBV5-4; cdr3_aa: CASSLGGGDTEAFF; cdr3_nt: TGTGCCAGCAGCTTGGGGGGGGGCGACACTGAAGCTTTCTTT
clone_size: NA; j_call: TRBJ1-1; d_call: NA; v_call: TRBV28; cdr3_aa: CASKVARRGMNTEAFF; cdr3_nt: TGTGCCAGCAAAGTCGCGCGGAGGGGAATGAACACTGAAGCTTTCTTT
clone_size: NA; j_call: TRBJ1-4; d_call: TRBD1; v_call: TRBV7-9; cdr3_aa: CASRQTGGREKLFF; cdr3_nt: TGTGCCAGCAGGCAAACAGGGGGTCGAGAAAAACTGTTTTTT
clone_size: NA; j_call: TRBJ1-2; d_call: TRBD1; v_call: TRBV7-8; cdr3_aa: CASSSLPGGVNYGYTF; cdr3_nt: TGTGCCAGCAGTTCGCTACCAGGGGGAGTCAACTATGGCTACACCTTC
clone_size: NA; j_call: TRBJ1-5; d_call: TRBD1; v_call: TRBV28; cdr3_aa: CASSSPGQYQPQHF; cdr3_nt: TGTGCCAGCAGCTCGCCGGGACAGTATCAGCCCCAGCATTTT
clone_size: once; j_call: TRBJ2-4; d_call: TRBD2; v_call: TRBV10-3; cdr3_aa: CAIGTSGTNIQYF; cdr3_nt: TGTGCCATCGGGACTAGCGGGACAAACATTCAGTACTTC
clone_size: NA; j_call: TRBJ1-1; d_call: TRBD1; v_call: TRBV29-1; cdr3_aa: CSAAQGAAITEAFF; cdr3_nt: TGCAGCGCCGCACAGGGGGCAGCGATCACTGAAGCTTTCTTT
clone_size: NA; j_call: TRBJ2-6; d_call: NA; v_call: TRBV7-3; cdr3_aa: CASSFETGLSGANVLTF; cdr3_nt: TGTGCCAGCAGCTTCGAAACAGGGCTCTCTGGGGCCAACGTCCTGACTTTC
clone_size: NA; j_call: TRBJ2-2; d_call: NA; v_call: TRBV5-6; cdr3_aa: CASSLGGRQDTGELFF; cdr3_nt: TGTGCCAGCAGCTTGGGGGGTCGACAGGACACCGGGGAGCTGTTTTTT
clone_size: NA; j_call: TRBJ1-1; d_call: NA; v_call: TRBV5-8; cdr3_aa: CASSLVQEAFF; cdr3_nt: TGTGCCAGCAGCTTGGTACAGGAAGCTTTCTTT
clone_size: NA; j_call: TRBJ1-1; d_call: NA; v_call: TRBV5-1; cdr3_aa: CASSLGTEAFF; cdr3_nt: TGCGCCAGCAGCTTGGGGACAGAAGCTTTCTTT
clone_size: NA; j_call: TRBJ2-7; d_call: NA; v_call: TRBV15; cdr3_aa: CATSRVGAATYEQYF; cdr3_nt: TGTGCCACCAGCAGAGTAGGGGCGGCGACCTACGAGCAGTACTTC
clone_size: NA; j_call: TRBJ2-7; d_call: TRBD1; v_call: TRBV4-1; cdr3_aa: CASSQVPLTGVEQYF; cdr3_nt: TGCGCCAGCAGCCAAGTTCCCCTGACAGGGGTCGAGCAGTACTTC
clone_size: NA; j_call: TRBJ2-2; d_call: NA; v_call: TRBV18; cdr3_aa: CASSPPVSGTGELFF; cdr3_nt: TGTGCCAGCTCACCACCGGTTTCCGGCACCGGGGAGCTGTTTTTT
clone_size: NA; j_call: TRBJ2-2; d_call: TRBD2; v_call: TRBV5-1; cdr3_aa: CASSISGTVGELFF; cdr3_nt: TGCGCCAGCAGCATTAGCGGGACGGTCGGGGAGCTGTTTTTT